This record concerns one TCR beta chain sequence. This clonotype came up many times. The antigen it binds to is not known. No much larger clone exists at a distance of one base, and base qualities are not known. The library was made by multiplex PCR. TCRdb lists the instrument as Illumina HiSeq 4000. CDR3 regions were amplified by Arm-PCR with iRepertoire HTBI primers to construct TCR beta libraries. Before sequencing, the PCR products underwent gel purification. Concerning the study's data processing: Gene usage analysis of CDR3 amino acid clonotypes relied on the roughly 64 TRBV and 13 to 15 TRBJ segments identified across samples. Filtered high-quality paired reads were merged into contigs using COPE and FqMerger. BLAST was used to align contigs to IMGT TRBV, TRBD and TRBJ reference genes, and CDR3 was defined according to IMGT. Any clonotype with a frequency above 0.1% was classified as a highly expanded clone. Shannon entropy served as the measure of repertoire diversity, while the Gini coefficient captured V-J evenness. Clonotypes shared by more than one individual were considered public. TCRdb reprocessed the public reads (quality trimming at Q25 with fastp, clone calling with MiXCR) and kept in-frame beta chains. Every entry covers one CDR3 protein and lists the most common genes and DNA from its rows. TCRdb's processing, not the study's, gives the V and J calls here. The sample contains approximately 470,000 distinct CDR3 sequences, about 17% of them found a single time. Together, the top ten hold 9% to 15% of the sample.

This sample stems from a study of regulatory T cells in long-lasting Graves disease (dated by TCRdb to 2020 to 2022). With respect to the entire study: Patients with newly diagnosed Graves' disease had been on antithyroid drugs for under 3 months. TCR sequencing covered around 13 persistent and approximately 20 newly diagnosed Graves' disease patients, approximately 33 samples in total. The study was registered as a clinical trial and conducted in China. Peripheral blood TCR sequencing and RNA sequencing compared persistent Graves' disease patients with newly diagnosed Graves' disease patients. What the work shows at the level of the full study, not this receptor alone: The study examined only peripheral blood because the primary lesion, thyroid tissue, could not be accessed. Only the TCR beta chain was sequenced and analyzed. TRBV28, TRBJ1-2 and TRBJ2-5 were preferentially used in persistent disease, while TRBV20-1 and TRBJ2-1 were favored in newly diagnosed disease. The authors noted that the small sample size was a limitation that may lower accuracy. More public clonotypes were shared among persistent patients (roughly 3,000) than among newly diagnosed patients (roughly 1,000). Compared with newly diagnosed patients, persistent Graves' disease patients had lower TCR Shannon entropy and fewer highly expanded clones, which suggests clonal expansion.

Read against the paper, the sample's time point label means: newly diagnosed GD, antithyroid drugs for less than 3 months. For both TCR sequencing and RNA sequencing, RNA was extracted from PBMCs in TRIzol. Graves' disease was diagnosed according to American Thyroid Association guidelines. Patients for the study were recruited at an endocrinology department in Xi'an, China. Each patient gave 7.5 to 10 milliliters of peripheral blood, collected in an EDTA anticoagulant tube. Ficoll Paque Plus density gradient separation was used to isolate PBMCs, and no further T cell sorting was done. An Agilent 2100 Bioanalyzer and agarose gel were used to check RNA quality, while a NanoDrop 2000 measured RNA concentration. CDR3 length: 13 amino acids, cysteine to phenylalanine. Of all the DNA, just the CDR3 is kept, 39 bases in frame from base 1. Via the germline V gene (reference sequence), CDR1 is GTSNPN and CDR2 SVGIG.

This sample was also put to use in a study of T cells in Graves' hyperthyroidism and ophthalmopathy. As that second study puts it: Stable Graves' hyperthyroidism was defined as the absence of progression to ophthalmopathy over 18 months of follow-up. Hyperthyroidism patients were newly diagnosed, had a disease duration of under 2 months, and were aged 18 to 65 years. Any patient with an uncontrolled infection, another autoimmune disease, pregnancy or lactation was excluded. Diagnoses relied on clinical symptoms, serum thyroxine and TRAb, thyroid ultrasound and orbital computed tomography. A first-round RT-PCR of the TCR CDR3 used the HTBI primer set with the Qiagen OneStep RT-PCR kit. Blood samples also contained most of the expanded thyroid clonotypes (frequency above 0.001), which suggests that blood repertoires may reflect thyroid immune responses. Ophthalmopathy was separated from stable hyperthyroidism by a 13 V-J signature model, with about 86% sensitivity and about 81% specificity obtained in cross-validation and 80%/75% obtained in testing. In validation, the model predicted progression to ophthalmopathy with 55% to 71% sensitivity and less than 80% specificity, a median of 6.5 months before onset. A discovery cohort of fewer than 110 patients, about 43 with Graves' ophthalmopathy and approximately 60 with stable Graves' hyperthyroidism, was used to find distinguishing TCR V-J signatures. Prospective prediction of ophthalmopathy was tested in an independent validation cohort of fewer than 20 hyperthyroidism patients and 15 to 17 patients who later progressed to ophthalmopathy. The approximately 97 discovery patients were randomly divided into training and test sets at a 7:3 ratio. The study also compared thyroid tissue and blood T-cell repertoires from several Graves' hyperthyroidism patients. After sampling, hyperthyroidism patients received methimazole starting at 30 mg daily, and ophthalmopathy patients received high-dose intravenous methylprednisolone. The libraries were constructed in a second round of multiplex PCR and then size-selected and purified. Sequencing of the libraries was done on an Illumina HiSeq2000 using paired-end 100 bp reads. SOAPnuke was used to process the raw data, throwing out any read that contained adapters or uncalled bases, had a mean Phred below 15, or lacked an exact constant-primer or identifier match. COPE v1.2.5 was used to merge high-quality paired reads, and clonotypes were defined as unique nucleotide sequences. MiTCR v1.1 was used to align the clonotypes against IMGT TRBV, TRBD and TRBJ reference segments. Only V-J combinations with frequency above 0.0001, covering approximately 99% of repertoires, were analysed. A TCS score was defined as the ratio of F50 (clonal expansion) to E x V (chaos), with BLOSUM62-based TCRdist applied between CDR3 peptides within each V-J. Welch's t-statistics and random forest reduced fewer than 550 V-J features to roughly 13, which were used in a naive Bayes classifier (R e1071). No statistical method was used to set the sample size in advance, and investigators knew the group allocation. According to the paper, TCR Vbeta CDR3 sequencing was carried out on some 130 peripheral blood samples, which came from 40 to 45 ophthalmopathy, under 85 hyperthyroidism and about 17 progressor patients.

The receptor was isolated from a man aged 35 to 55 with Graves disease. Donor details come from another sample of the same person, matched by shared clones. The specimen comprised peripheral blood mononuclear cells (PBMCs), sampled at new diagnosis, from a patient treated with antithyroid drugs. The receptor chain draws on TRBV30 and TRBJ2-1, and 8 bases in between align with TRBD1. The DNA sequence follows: TGTGCTGGAGGGGACAGGTCCTACAATGAGCAGTTCTTC. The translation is CAGGDRSYNEQFF.